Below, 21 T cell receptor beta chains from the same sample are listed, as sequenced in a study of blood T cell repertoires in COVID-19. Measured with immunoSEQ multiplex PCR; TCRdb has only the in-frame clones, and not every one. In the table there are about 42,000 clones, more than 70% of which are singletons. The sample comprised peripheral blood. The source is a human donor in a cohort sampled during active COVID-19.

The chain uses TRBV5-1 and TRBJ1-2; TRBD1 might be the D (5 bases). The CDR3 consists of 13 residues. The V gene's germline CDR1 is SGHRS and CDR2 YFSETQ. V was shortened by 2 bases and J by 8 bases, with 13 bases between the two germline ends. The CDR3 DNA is TGCGCCAGCAGCTTAGCCAGGGCAGAAGGCTACACCTTC. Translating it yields CASSLARAEGYTF.

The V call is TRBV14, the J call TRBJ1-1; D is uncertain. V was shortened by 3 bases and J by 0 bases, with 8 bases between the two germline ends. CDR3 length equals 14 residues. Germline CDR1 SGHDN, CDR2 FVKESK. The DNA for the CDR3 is TGTGCCAGCAGCCAGCGACAAATGAACACTGAAGCTTTCTTT. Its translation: CASSQRQMNTEAFF. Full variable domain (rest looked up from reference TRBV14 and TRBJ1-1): EAGVTQFPSHSVIEKGQTVTLRCDPISGHDNLYWYRRVMGKEIKFLLHFVKESKQDESGMPNNRFLAERTGGTYSTLKVQPAELEDSGVYFCASSQRQMNTEAFFGQGTRLTVV.

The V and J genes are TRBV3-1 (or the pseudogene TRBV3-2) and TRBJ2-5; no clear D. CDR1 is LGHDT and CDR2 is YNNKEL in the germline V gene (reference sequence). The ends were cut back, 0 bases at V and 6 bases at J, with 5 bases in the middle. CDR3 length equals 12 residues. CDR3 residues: CASSQDQKTQYF. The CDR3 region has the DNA TGTGCCAGCAGCCAAGATCAGAAGACCCAGTACTTC.

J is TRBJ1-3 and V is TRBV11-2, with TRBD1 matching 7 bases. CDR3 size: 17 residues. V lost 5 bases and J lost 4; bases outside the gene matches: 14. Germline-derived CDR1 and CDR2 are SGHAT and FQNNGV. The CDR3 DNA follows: TGTGCCAGCAGCCCCTTCTCACAGACAGGGACGGGAAACACCATATATTTT. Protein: CASSPFSQTGTGNTIYF.

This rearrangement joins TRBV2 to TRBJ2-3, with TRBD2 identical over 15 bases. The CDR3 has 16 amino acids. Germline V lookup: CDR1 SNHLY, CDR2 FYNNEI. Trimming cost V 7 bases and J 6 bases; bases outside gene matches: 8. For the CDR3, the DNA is TGTGCCAGCACCCCCGGACTAGCGGGAGGGCCGGATACGCAGTATTTT. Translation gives CASTPGLAGGPDTQYF.

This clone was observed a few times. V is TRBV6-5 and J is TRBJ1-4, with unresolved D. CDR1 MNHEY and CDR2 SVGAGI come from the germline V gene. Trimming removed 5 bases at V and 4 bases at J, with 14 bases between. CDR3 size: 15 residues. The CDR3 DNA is TGTGCCAGCAGTCTCGGGTCAGCTGATAATGAAAAACTGTTTTTT. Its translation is CASSLGSADNEKLFF.

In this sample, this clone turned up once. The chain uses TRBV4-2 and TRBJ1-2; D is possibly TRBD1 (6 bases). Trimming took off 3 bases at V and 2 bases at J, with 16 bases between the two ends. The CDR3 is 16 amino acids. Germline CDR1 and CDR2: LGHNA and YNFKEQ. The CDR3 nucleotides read TGTGCCAGCAGCCAGGCCGGGACACTCAAGAACTATGGCTACACCTTC. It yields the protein CASSQAGTLKNYGYTF.

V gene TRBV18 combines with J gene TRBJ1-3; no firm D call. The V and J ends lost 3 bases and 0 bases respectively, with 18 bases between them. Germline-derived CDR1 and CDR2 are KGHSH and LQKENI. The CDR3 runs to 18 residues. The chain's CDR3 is CASSPRFGVMSSGNTIYF. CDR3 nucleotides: TGTGCCAGCTCACCTCGCTTTGGAGTGATGAGCTCTGGAAACACCATATATTTT.

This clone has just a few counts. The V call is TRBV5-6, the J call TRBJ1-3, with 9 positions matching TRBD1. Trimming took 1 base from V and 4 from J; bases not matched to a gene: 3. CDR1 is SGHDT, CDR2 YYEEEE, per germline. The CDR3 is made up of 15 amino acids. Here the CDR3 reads CASSLPGTGGNTIYF. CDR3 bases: TGTGCCAGCAGCTTGCCCGGGACAGGGGGAAACACCATATATTTT.

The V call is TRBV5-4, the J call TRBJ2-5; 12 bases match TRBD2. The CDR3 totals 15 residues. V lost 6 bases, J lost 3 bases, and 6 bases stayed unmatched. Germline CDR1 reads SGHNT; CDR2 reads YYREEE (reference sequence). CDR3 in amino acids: CASTPRTSGEETQYF. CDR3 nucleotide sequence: TGTGCCAGCACCCCACGGACTAGCGGGGAAGAGACCCAGTACTTC.

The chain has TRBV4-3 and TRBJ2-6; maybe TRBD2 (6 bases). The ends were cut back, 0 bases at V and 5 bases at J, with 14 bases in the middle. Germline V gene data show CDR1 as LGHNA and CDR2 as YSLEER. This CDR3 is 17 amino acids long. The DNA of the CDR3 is TGCGCCAGCAGCCAAGAGGCGGCGGGGTTGCGGGCCAACGTCCTGACTTTC. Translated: CASSQEAAGLRANVLTF.

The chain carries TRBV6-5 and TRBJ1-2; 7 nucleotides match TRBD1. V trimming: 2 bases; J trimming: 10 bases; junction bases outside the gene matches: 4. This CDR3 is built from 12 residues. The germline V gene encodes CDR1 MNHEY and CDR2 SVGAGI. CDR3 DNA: TGTGCCAGCAGTTACCGGGACAGCTCCTACACCTTC. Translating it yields CASSYRDSSYTF.

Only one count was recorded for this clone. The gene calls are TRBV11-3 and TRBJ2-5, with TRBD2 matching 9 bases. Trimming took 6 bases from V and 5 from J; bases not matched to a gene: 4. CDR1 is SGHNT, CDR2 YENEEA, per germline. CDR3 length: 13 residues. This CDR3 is CASRAGGGETQYF. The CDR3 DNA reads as TGTGCCAGCAGAGCGGGAGGTGGGGAGACCCAGTACTTC.

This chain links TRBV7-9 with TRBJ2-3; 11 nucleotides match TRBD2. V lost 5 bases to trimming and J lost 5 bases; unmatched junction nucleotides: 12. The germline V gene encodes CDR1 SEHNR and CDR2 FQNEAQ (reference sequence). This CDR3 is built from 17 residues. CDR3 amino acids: CASSDRLLAGEGDTQYF. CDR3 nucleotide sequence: TGTGCCAGCAGCGATCGCTTACTAGCGGGAGAGGGAGATACGCAGTATTTT.

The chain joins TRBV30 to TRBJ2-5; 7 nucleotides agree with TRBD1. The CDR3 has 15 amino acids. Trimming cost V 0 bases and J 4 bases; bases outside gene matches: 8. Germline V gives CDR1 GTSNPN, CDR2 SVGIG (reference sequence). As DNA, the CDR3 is TGTGCCTGGAGTGTTCAGTTTTCAGGGGGAGAGACCCAGTACTTC. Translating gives CAWSVQFSGGETQYF.

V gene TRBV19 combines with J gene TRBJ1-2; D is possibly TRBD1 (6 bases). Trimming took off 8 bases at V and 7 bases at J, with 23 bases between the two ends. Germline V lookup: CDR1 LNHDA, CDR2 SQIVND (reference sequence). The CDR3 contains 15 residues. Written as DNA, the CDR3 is TGTGCCAGTGCACCCAAAACAGGGTCGATACTTGGCTACACCTTC. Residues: CASAPKTGSILGYTF.

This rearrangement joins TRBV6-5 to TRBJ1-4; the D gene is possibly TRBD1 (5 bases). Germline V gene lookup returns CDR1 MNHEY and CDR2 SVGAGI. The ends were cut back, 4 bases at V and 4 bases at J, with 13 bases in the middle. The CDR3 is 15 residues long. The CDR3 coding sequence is TGTGCCAGCAGTTTCTCACAGGCATATAATGAAAAACTGTTTTTT. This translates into CASSFSQAYNEKLFF.

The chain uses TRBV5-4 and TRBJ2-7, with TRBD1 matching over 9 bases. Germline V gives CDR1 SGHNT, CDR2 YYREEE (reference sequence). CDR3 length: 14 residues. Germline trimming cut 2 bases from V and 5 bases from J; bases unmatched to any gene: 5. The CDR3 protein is CASSFRDRAHEQYF. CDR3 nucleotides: TGTGCCAGCAGCTTCCGGGACAGGGCCCACGAGCAGTACTTC.

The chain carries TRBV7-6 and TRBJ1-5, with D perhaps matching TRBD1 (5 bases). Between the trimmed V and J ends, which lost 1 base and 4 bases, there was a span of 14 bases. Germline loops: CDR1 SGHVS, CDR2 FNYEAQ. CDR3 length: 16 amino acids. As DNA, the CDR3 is TGTGCCAGCAGCTTAGACAGGCCTGGGGTAAATCAGCCCCAGCATTTT. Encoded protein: CASSLDRPGVNQPQHF.

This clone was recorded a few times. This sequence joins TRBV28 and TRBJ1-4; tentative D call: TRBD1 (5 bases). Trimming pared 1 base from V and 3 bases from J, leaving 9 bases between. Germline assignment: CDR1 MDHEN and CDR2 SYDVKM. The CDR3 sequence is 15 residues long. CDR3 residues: CASSLSGFSNEKLFF. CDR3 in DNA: TGTGCCAGCAGTTTATCAGGGTTTTCTAATGAAAAACTGTTTTTT.

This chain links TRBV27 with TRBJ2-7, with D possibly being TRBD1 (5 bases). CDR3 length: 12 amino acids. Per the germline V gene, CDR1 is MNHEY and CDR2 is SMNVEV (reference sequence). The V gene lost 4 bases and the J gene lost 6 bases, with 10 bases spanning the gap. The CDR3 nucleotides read TGTGCCAGCAGTTACCCTCAGGGCGAGCAGTACTTC. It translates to CASSYPQGEQYF.